This T cell receptor beta chain was identified during a study of blood T cell repertoires in COVID-19. Overall study context: Sites in the United States, Italy and Spain provided acute and convalescent COVID-19 samples. Nucleic acid was either cDNA or gDNA, and it came from T cells, B-cell-depleted T cells, or PBMCs.

This CDR3 spans 16 amino acids. CDR1 and CDR2 from the germline V gene are SGHRS and YFSETQ. As concerns this clone: The junction differs from germline at one of its ends, possibly a read error.

Per the study methods: Estimated nucleated cell counts came from reference gene primer amplification. The table came from immunoSEQ multiplex PCR; TCRdb's copy has only in-frame clones and leaves some out. The DNA gave D and trimming, while V, J and clone size come from that table. This repertoire shows about 99,000 clones, around 79% found once; its top ten account for about a sixth. The sequenced sample was peripheral blood. The sequence came from a woman aged 80 or over with active or convalescent COVID-19. V gene TRBV5-1 combines with J gene TRBJ2-5, with D perhaps TRBD2 (6 bases). Written as DNA, the CDR3 is TGTGCCAGCAGTTTTGGGACCAGGGACTTCCAAGAGACCCAGTACTTC. It translates to CASSFGTRDFQETQYF. The variable domain in full, with the rest retrieved from reference TRBV5-1 and TRBJ2-5, is KAGVTQTPRYLIKTRGQQVTLSCSPISGHRSVSWYQQTPGQGLQFLFEYFSETQRNKGNFPGRFSGRQFSNSRSEMNVSTLELGDSALYLCASSFGTRDFQETQYFGPGTRLLVL.